This T cell receptor (beta chain) is from a study of tumor-infiltrating lymphocytes in primary liver carcinoma. About the research overall: Enrolled patients were male and female, aged 30 to 69 years.

Without any cell sorting, 20-30 mg of bulk tissue yielded co-extracted RNA and DNA. A primer matching the constant region was used to make TCR beta cDNA from approximately 0.55 ug of total RNA. Libraries for TCR beta were built through three nested multiplex PCR rounds, which together made up a slightly modified ARM-PCR procedure. PCR rounds one and two used TRBV1-TRBV30 forward primers with a C-beta reverse primer for approximately 10 cycles each. TCRdb used MiXCR to reprocess the multiplex PCR reads, holding one entry per CDR3 protein. In the table there are about 99,000 distinct CDR3 sequences, approximately 71% of which are singletons. Germline CDR1 and CDR2: SGHAT and FQNNGV. The CDR3 consists of 17 residues. Losses at the gene ends were 1 base for V and 6 bases for J; bases not matched to a gene: 10. This clonotype was seen repeatedly, ten times or more.

This chain links TRBV11-2 with TRBJ2-1; the match to TRBD2 covers 9 bases. The sequenced sample was liver tumor tissue from sampling region 5. Subset specified: tumor region T5, tumor centre. This receptor was identified in a woman in her sixties with primary liver carcinoma and hepatitis B virus infection. The CDR3 reads CASSLGLAGGLGNEQFF. In DNA, the CDR3 is TGTGCCAGCAGCTTAGGACTGGCGGGAGGGTTGGGCAATGAGCAGTTCTTC.